A single sample is the source of the 27 T cell receptor beta chains below, sequenced in a study of untreated major depressive disorder. Measured with immunoSEQ multiplex PCR; TCRdb has only the in-frame clones, and not every one. The sample has approximately 15,000 clones, 90% to 95% seen once. Their antigens are not known. General observations from the study: CD4+ T cells from depressed patients used TRBV05-01 (Vbeta 5.1) more often than controls.

Sequenced material: CD4+ T cells from PBMCs. Source of these receptors: a woman in her 30s with major depressive disorder.

The CDR3 region has the DNA TGCGCCAGCAGACAACAGGGGAGCTCCTACGAGCAGTACTTC. Its protein product is CASRQQGSSYEQYF. This sequence joins TRBV5-1 and TRBJ2-7, with TRBD1 matching over 7 bases. Germline lookup yields CDR1 SGHRS and CDR2 YFSETQ. The CDR3 is made up of 14 amino acids. V lost 5 bases to trimming and J lost 0 bases; unmatched junction nucleotides: 5. Together with reference TRBV5-1 and TRBJ2-7, the CDR3 gives the full variable domain: KAGVTQTPRYLIKTRGQQVTLSCSPISGHRSVSWYQQTPGQGLQFLFEYFSETQRNKGNFPGRFSGRQFSNSRSEMNVSTLELGDSALYLCASRQQGSSYEQYFGPGTRLTVT.

This clone was observed a single time. The chain is built from TRBV14 and TRBJ1-2, with 8 bases matching TRBD1. Per germline, CDR1 SGHDN and CDR2 FVKESK. The CDR3 extends over 16 amino acids. V shed 0 bases, J shed 2 bases, and the junction held 5 bases outside the gene matches. The CDR3 DNA reads as TGTGCCAGCAGCCAAGATCCCGGACAGGGAAACTATGGCTACACCTTC. Encoded protein: CASSQDPGQGNYGYTF.

The V gene is TRBV5-1, the J gene TRBJ2-7; 11 nucleotides align to TRBD1. There are 14 residues in the CDR3. Germline V gene sequence: CDR1 SGHRS, CDR2 YFSETQ. The V and J ends lost 4 bases and 4 bases, in that order; junction bases with no gene match: 4. The DNA of the CDR3 is TGCGCCAGCAGCCAAGGACAGGGGGCATACGAGCAGTACTTC. It is translated as CASSQGQGAYEQYF.

The V and J genes are TRBV6-1 and TRBJ1-3, with 7 bases aligning to TRBD1. V lost 0 bases and J lost 0; bases outside the gene matches: 5. The CDR3 contains 17 residues. Germline V CDR1 and CDR2: MNHNS, SASEGT. Here the CDR3 DNA reads TGTGCCAGCAGTGAAGCTTTGGGACAGAGCTCTGGAAACACCATATATTTT. It codes for CASSEALGQSSGNTIYF.

The chain has TRBV7-2 and TRBJ1-2; 7 bases agree with TRBD1. The CDR3 has 14 residues. Germline-derived CDR1 and CDR2 are SGHTA and FQGNSA. Losses at the gene ends were 5 bases for V and 1 base for J; bases not matched to a gene: 4. The CDR3 is CASSRGPINYGYTF. The CDR3 nucleotides are TGTGCCAGCAGCAGGGGGCCTATTAACTATGGCTACACCTTC.

The chain recombines TRBV7-2 with TRBJ2-1, with D tentatively TRBD2 (5 bases). The CDR3 loop spans 15 amino acids. Trimming took 3 bases from V and 4 from J, leaving 13 bases between them. Germline values: CDR1 SGHTA, CDR2 FQGNSA. CDR3 sequence (DNA): TGTGCCAGCAGCTTGCTAGCCGCCATTTACAATGAGCAGTTCTTC. Translated: CASSLLAAIYNEQFF.

CDR3 sequence: CASSLWNGGETVPEAFF. For the CDR3, the DNA is TGTGCCAGCAGCTTATGGAATGGAGGAGAAACAGTCCCTGAAGCTTTCTTT. The chain employs TRBV11-2 and TRBJ1-1; D gene ambiguous. V lost 2 bases and J lost 6, with 22 bases in between. Germline V gene lookup returns CDR1 SGHAT and CDR2 FQNNGV. The CDR3 extends over 17 amino acids.

The sample holds a few counts of this clone. V usage is TRBV6-5 and J usage is TRBJ2-7; 7 bases are shared with TRBD2. Trimming removed 6 bases from V and 5 bases from J; junction bases left unmatched: 13. The CDR3 loop spans 15 amino acids. Germline V CDR1 and CDR2: MNHEY, SVGAGI. The CDR3 bases are TGTGCCAGCAGCCCCCTAGAGGGAGGGCTCCACGAGCAGTACTTC. Protein: CASSPLEGGLHEQYF.

The chain uses TRBV4-1 and TRBJ2-7; TRBD1 matches 7 bases. This CDR3 contains 15 residues. With 3 bases clipped from V and 2 bases from J, the junction kept 7 bases outside the gene matches. Germline V CDR1 and CDR2: MGHRA, YSYEKL. Here the CDR3 DNA reads TGCGCCAGCAGCCACGGACAGGCTAAAGCCTACGAGCAGTACTTC. Translated: CASSHGQAKAYEQYF.

The gene calls are TRBV11-2 and TRBJ2-3, with 15 positions matching TRBD2. Trimming at V came to 4 bases and at J to 3 bases, leaving 5 bases not matched to a gene. This CDR3 region has 17 residues. Germline V gene sequence: CDR1 SGHAT, CDR2 FQNNGV. This chain's CDR3 is CASSSWTSGRGTDTQYF. DNA of the CDR3: TGTGCCAGCAGCTCTTGGACTAGCGGGAGGGGTACAGATACGCAGTATTTT.

The V and J genes are TRBV29-1 and TRBJ2-1, with TRBD1 as a possible D gene (6 bases). V was pared by 8 bases and J by 0 bases, with 14 bases between. The CDR3 has 14 amino acids. Germline-derived CDR1 and CDR2 are SQVTM and ANQGSEA. The CDR3 protein is CSFTRRGSYNEQFF. Here the CDR3 DNA reads TGCAGCTTCACACGCAGGGGCTCCTACAATGAGCAGTTCTTC.

The rearrangement links TRBV10-3 to TRBJ2-1, with D unclear. There are 12 residues in the CDR3. Germline V CDR1 and CDR2: ENHRY, SYGVKD. The germline V and J ends were trimmed by 3 bases and 9 bases, with 9 bases remaining between them. The DNA of the CDR3 is TGTGCCATCAGTGAAAGTGTGTCTGAGCAGTTCTTC. It encodes CAISESVSEQFF.

This clone was counted only a few times. The chain employs TRBV11-3 and TRBJ2-1; 9 bases are shared with TRBD1. This CDR3 is 13 amino acids long. J was trimmed by 9 bases and V by 4 bases; bases with no gene match: 4. The V gene's germline CDR1 is SGHNT and CDR2 YENEEA. The chain's CDR3 is CASSYGQGLEQFF. The CDR3 DNA reads TGTGCCAGCAGCTACGGACAGGGGCTTGAGCAGTTCTTC. Drawing the rest from reference TRBV11-3 and TRBJ2-1, the complete variable domain is EAGVVQSPRYKIIEKKQPVAFWCNPISGHNTLYWYLQNLGQGPELLIRYENEEAVDDSQLPKDRFSAERLKGVDSTLKIQPAELGDSAVYLCASSYGQGLEQFFGPGTRLTVL.

The chain uses TRBV5-6 and TRBJ2-3; no clear D gene. The CDR3 covers 15 residues. V lost 2 bases and J 3 bases, leaving 13 bases between the germline ends. Germline values: CDR1 SGHDT, CDR2 YYEEEE. The CDR3 sequence: CASSFQRSGTDTQYF. In nucleotides, the CDR3 is TGTGCCAGCAGCTTCCAAAGGTCCGGAACAGATACGCAGTATTTT. Using reference TRBV5-6 and TRBJ2-3 for the parts outside the CDR3, the full variable domain is DAGVTQSPTHLIKTRGQQVTLRCSPKSGHDTVSWYQQALGQGPQFIFQYYEEEERQRGNFPDRFSGHQFPNYSSELNVNALLLGDSALYLCASSFQRSGTDTQYFGPGTRLTVL.

Only one count was recorded for this clone. The chain has TRBV13 and TRBJ2-3; D might be TRBD1 or TRBD2, each matching 5 bases. Germline V gene lookup returns CDR1 PRHDT and CDR2 FYEKMQ (reference sequence). This CDR3 has 17 residues. Trimming took off 4 bases at V and 3 bases at J, with 20 bases between the two ends. Written as DNA, the CDR3 is TGTGCCAGCAGCTCCCCTGGGGCCCGGGGAGTGACAGATACGCAGTATTTT. Protein sequence: CASSSPGARGVTDTQYF.

This chain links TRBV6-5 with TRBJ1-1; 7 bases match TRBD1. Germline lookup yields CDR1 MNHEY and CDR2 SVGAGI. With V trimmed by 2 bases and J by 0 bases, 6 bases remained unmatched. The CDR3 totals 16 residues. The DNA of the CDR3 is TGTGCCAGCAGTTACACATCCGGGACAGTGAACACTGAAGCTTTCTTT. Its protein product is CASSYTSGTVNTEAFF.

The V gene is TRBV15, the J gene TRBJ2-3, with 7 bases that match TRBD1. V shed 8 bases, J shed 1 base, and the junction held 6 bases outside the gene matches. CDR1 is LNHNV, CDR2 YYDKDF, per germline (reference sequence). The CDR3 sequence is 14 residues long. The CDR3 here is CATADRVGTDTQYF. The CDR3 DNA reads TGTGCCACCGCAGACAGGGTCGGCACAGATACGCAGTATTTT.

This sequence joins TRBV15 and TRBJ2-7, with 10 bases fitting TRBD2. Germline V gene lookup returns CDR1 LNHNV and CDR2 YYDKDF (reference sequence). The CDR3 is 15 residues long. With 1 base clipped from V and 0 bases from J, the junction kept 0 bases outside the gene matches. The DNA for the CDR3 is TGTGCCACCAGCAGAGGGACTAGCGGCTCCTACGAGCAGTACTTC. It translates to CATSRGTSGSYEQYF.

V gene TRBV4-3 combines with J gene TRBJ2-7; 8 bases align to TRBD1. The germline CDR1 and CDR2 sequences are LGHNA and YSLEER. V trimming: 1 base; J trimming: 2 bases; junction bases outside the gene matches: 7. The CDR3 has 16 residues. This CDR3 is CASSQGIGTGTYEQYF. DNA for the CDR3: TGCGCCAGCAGCCAAGGGATAGGGACAGGAACCTACGAGCAGTACTTC.

The V and J genes are TRBV29-1 and TRBJ2-7; 13 bases are shared with TRBD2. Germline CDR1 SQVTM, CDR2 ANQGSEA. The CDR3 is 14 residues long. V was pared by 4 bases and J by 6 bases, with 6 bases of the junction left unmatched. The DNA of the CDR3 is TGCAGCGTTGGACTAGCGGGAGGTAGACCCGAGCAGTACTTC. Protein product: CSVGLAGGRPEQYF.

This rearrangement joins TRBV13 to TRBJ2-7; D is perhaps TRBD2 (5 bases). The CDR3 has 14 residues. V lost 1 base to trimming and J lost 6 bases, with 13 bases between them. CDR1 is PRHDT and CDR2 is FYEKMQ in the germline V gene (reference sequence). The CDR3, as DNA: TGTGCCAGCAGCTTAGAGGGAGACAAATCCGAGCAGTACTTC. Its protein product is CASSLEGDKSEQYF.

The genes are TRBV13 and TRBJ2-1; 13 nucleotides agree with TRBD2. The trim removed 5 bases at V and 2 bases at J, leaving 3 bases unmatched. CDR3 length: 16 amino acids. Germline V gives CDR1 PRHDT, CDR2 FYEKMQ (reference sequence). CDR3 loop: CASSALAGGPYNEQFF. Here the CDR3 DNA reads TGTGCCAGCAGCGCACTAGCGGGAGGGCCCTACAATGAGCAGTTCTTC.

The V and J genes are TRBV4-3 and TRBJ2-7; D remains unclear. The CDR3 covers 13 residues. Germline lookup yields CDR1 LGHNA and CDR2 YSLEER. The V end was cut by 0 bases, the J end by 0 bases, with 3 bases between. CDR3 in DNA: TGCGCCAGCAGCCAAGAGTACTCCTACGAGCAGTACTTC. It codes for CASSQEYSYEQYF.

The chain has TRBV6-1 and TRBJ2-1, with 9 bases lining up with TRBD1. The CDR3 totals 15 residues. Germline CDR1 MNHNS, CDR2 SASEGT. Germline trimming cut 2 bases from V and 4 bases from J; bases unmatched to any gene: 3. CDR3 DNA: TGTGCCAGCAGTGAATTGGGACAGGGTTACAATGAGCAGTTCTTC. Its protein product is CASSELGQGYNEQFF.

The chain employs TRBV15 and TRBJ1-5; D may be TRBD1 (6 bases). Germline assignment: CDR1 LNHNV and CDR2 YYDKDF (reference sequence). The germline V and J ends were trimmed by 3 bases and 7 bases, with 16 bases remaining between them. The CDR3 extends over 15 amino acids. CDR3 loop: CATSRGNRDGQPQHF. CDR3 bases: TGTGCCACCAGCAGGGGAAACAGGGACGGGCAGCCCCAGCATTTT. Complete variable domain (other parts from reference TRBV15 and TRBJ1-5): DAMVIQNPRYQVTQFGKPVTLSCSQTLNHNVMYWYQQKSSQAPKLLFHYYDKDFNNEADTPDNFQSRRPNTSFCFLDIRSPGLGDTAMYLCATSRGNRDGQPQHFGDGTRLSIL.

The V gene is TRBV6-1, the J gene TRBJ1-1, with 7 bases aligning to TRBD1. CDR1 and CDR2 from the germline V gene are MNHNS and SASEGT. The V and J ends lost 6 bases and 1 base, in that order; junction bases with no gene match: 8. The CDR3 runs 15 residues. In DNA, the CDR3 is TGTGCCAGCAGCCCCCCGGGACAGCCGAACACTGAAGCTTTCTTT. Translating it yields CASSPPGQPNTEAFF.

The chain uses TRBV5-5 and TRBJ1-4, with TRBD1 matching over 7 bases. The CDR3 extends over 14 amino acids. Germline-derived CDR1 and CDR2 are SGHKS and YYEKEE (reference sequence). Losses at the gene ends were 0 bases for V and 5 bases for J; bases not matched to a gene: 1. The CDR3 sequence: CASSLEGANEKLFF. CDR3 in DNA: TGTGCCAGCAGCTTGGAGGGGGCGAATGAAAAACTGTTTTTT.